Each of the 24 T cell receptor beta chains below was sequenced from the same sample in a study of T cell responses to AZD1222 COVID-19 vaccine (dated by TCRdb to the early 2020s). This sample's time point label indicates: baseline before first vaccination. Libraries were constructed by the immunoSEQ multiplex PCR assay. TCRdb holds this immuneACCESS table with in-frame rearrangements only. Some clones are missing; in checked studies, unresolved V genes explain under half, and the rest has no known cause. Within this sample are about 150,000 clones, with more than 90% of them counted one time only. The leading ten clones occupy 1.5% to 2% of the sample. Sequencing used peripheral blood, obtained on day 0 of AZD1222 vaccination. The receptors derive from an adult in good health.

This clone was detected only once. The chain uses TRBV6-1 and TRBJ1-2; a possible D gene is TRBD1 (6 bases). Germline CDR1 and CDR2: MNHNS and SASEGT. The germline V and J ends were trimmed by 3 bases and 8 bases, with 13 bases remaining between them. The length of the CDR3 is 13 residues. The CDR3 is CASSDWGADGYTF. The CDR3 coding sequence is TGTGCCAGCAGTGATTGGGGGGCCGACGGCTACACCTTC.

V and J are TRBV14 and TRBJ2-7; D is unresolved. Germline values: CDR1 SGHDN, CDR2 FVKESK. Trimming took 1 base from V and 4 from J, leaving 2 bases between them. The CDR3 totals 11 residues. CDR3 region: CASSQVYEQYF. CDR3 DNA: TGTGCCAGCAGCCAAGTGTACGAGCAGTACTTC.

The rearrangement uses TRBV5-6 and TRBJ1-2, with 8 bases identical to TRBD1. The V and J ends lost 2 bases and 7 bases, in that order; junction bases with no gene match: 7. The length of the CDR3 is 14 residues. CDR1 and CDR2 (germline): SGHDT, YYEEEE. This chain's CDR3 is CASSFRQGSFGYTF. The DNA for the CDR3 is TGTGCCAGCAGCTTTAGACAGGGGAGTTTTGGCTACACCTTC.

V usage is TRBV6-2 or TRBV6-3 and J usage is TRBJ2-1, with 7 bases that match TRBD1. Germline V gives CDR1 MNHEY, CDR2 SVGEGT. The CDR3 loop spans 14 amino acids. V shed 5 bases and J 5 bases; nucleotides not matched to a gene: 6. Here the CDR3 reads CASSVRTGHNEQFF. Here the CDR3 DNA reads TGTGCCAGCAGTGTGAGGACAGGCCACAATGAGCAGTTCTTC.

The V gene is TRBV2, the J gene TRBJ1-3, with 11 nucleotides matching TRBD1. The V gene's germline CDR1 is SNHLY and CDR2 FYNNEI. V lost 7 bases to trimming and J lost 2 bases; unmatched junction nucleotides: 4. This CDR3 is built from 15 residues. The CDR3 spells CASIGQGAAGNTIYF. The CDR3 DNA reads TGTGCCAGCATCGGACAGGGGGCTGCTGGAAACACCATATATTTT.

CDR3 DNA sequence: TGTGCCAGCAGCTTCAGATCCCAGGCGACAGCTAACTATGGCTACACCTTC. Translated, it gives CASSFRSQATANYGYTF. This sequence joins TRBV5-5 and TRBJ1-2, with D possibly TRBD1 on 5 matching bases. The germline V gene has CDR1 SGHKS and CDR2 YYEKEE (reference sequence). Trimming stripped 2 bases from V and 0 bases from J, with 17 bases between. The CDR3 spans 17 residues.

For the CDR3, the DNA is TGTGCCAGCAGCTTGGCCACCTCTTTAGGCATTCAGTACTTC. Protein sequence: CASSLATSLGIQYF. The chain is built from TRBV5-6 and TRBJ2-4; D ambiguous. CDR1 is SGHDT and CDR2 is YYEEEE in the germline V gene. The CDR3 extends over 14 amino acids. V lost 0 bases, J lost 9 bases, and 13 bases lay in between. Combining the CDR3 with reference TRBV5-6 and TRBJ2-4 gives the whole variable domain DAGVTQSPTHLIKTRGQQVTLRCSPKSGHDTVSWYQQALGQGPQFIFQYYEEEERQRGNFPDRFSGHQFPNYSSELNVNALLLGDSALYLCASSLATSLGIQYFGAGTRLSVL.

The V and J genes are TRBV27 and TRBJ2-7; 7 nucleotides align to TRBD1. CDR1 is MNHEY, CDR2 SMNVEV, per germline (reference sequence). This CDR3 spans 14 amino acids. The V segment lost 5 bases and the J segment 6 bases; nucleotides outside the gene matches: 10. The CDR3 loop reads CASSPRQGPFEQYF. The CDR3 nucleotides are TGTGCCAGCAGTCCGAGACAGGGCCCTTTCGAGCAGTACTTC.

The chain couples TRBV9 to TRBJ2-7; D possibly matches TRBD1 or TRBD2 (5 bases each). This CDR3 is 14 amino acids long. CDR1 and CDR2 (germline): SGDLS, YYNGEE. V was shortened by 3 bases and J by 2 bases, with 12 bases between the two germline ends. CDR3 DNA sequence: TGTGCCAGCAGCGCCGGGACGGAAACCTACGAGCAGTACTTC. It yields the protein CASSAGTETYEQYF.

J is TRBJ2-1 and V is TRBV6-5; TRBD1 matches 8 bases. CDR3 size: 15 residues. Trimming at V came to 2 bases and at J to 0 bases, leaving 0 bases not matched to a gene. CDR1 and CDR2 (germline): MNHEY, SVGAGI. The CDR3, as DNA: TGTGCCAGCAGTTACACAGGGGGCTCCTACAATGAGCAGTTCTTC. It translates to CASSYTGGSYNEQFF.

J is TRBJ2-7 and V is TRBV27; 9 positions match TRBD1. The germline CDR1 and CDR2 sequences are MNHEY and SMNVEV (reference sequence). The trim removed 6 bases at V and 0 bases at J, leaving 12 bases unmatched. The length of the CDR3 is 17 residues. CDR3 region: CASSRMGTGKFSYEQYF. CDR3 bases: TGTGCCAGCAGCCGTATGGGGACAGGGAAGTTCTCCTACGAGCAGTACTTC.

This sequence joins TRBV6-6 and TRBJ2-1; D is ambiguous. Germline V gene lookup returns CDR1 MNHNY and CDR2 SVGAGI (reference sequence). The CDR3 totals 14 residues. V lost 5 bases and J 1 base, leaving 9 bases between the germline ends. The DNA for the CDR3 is TGTGCCAGCAGTCGGGCGTCATCCTACAATGAGCAGTTCTTC. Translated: CASSRASSYNEQFF.

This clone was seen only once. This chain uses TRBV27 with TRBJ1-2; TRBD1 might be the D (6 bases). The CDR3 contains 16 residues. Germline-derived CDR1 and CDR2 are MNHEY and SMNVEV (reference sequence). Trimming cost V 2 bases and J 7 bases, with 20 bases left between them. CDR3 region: CASSLVSPTGSGGYTF. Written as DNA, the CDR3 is TGTGCCAGCAGTTTAGTTAGTCCCACAGGGAGCGGTGGCTACACCTTC.

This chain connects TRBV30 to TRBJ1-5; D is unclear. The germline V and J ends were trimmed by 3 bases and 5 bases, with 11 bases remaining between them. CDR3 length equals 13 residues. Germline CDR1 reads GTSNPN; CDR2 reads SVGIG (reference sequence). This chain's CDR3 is CAWSPQRYQPQHF. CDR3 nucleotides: TGTGCCTGGAGCCCCCAGCGCTATCAGCCCCAGCATTTT.

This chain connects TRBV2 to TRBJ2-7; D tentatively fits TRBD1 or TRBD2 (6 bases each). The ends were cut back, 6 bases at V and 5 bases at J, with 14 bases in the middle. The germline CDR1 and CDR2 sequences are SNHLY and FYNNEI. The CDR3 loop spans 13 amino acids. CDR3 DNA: TGTGCCAGCAGCCTCGGAGGGGGGAACGAGCAGTACTTC. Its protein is CASSLGGGNEQYF.

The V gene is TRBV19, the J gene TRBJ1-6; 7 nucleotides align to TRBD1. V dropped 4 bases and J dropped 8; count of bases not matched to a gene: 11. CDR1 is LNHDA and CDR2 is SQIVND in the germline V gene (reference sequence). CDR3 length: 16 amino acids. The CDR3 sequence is CASSTINRGSYSPLHF. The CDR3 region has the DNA TGTGCCAGTAGTACCATAAACAGGGGTTCCTATTCACCCCTCCACTTT.

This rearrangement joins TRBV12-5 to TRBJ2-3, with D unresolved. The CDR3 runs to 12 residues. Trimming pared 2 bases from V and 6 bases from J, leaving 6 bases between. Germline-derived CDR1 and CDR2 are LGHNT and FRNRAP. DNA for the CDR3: TGTGCTAGTGGTTTGTCCGGGGATACGCAGTATTTT. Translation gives CASGLSGDTQYF.

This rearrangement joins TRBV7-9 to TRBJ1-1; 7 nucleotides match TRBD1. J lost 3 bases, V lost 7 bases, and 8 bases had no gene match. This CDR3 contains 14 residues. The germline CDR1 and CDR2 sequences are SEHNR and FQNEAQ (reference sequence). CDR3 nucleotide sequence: TGTGCCAGCACCCTGAGGACAGGTGACACTGAAGCTTTCTTT. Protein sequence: CASTLRTGDTEAFF. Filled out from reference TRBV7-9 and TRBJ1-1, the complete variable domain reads DTGVSQNPRHKITKRGQNVTFRCDPISEHNRLYWYRQTLGQGPEFLTYFQNEAQLEKSRLLSDRFSAERPKGSFSTLEIQRTEQGDSAMYLCASTLRTGDTEAFFGQGTRLTVV.

The DNA of the CDR3 is TGTGCCAGTAGTATGTGGGCGGCCCAGGGGCATGGCTACACCTTC. The encoded protein is CASSMWAAQGHGYTF. The chain couples TRBV19 to TRBJ1-2; weak D call: TRBD1 (6 bases). Between the trimmed V and J ends, which lost 3 bases and 6 bases, there was a span of 17 bases. Germline-derived CDR1 and CDR2 are LNHDA and SQIVND (reference sequence). This CDR3 spans 15 amino acids. The full variable domain, rest sourced from reference TRBV19 and TRBJ1-2, is DGGITQSPKYLFRKEGQNVTLSCEQNLNHDAMYWYRQDPGQGLRLIYYSQIVNDFQKGDIAEGYSVSREKKESFPLTVTSAQKNPTAFYLCASSMWAAQGHGYTFGSGTRLTVV.

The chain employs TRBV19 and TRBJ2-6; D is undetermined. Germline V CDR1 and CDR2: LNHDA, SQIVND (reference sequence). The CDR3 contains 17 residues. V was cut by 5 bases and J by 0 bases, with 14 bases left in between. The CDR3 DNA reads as TGTGCCAGTAGTCCCCGACTCAGAGACTCTGGGGCCAACGTCCTGACTTTC. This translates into CASSPRLRDSGANVLTF.

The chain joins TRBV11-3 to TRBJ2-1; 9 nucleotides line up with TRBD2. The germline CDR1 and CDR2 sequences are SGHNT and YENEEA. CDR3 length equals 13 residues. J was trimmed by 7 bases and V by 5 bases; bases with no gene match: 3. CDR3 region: CASSKTSGNEQFF. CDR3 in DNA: TGTGCCAGCAGCAAGACTAGCGGTAATGAGCAGTTCTTC.

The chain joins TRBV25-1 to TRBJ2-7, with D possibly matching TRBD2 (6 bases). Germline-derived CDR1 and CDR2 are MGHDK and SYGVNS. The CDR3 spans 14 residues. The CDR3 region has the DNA TGTACCCTACCGTTCGGGAGCGATTCCTACGAGCAGTACTTC. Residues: CTLPFGSDSYEQYF.

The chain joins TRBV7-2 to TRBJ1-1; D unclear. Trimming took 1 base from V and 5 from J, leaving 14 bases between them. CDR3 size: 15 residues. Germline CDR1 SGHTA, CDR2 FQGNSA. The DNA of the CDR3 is TGTGCCAGCAGCTTAGGACGGGAGAGAGGGACTGAAGCTTTCTTT. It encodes CASSLGRERGTEAFF.

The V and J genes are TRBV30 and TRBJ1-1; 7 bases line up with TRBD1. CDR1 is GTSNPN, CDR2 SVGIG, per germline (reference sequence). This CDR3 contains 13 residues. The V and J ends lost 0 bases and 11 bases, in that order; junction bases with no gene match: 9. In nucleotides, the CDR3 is TGTGCCTGGAGTGTACAAGGGGGCGCGGCGGCTTTCTTT. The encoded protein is CAWSVQGGAAAFF.